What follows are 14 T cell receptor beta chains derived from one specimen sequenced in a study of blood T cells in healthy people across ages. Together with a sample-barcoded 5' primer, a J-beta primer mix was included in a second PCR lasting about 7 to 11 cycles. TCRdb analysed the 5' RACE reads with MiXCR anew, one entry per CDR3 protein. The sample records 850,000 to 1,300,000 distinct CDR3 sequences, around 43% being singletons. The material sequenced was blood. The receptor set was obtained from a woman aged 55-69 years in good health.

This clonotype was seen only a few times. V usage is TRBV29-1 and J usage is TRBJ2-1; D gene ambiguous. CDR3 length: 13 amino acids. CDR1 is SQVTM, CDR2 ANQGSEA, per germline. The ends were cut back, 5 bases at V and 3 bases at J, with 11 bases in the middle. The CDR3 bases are TGCAGCGTTATCGACGGAAACTACAATGAGCAGTTCTTC. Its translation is CSVIDGNYNEQFF.

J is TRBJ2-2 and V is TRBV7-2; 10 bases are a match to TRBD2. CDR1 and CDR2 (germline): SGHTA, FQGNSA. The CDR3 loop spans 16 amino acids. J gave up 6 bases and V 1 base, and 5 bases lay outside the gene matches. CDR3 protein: CASSLEPSGSAGELFF. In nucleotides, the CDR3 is TGTGCCAGCAGCTTAGAGCCTAGCGGGAGTGCCGGGGAGCTGTTTTTT.

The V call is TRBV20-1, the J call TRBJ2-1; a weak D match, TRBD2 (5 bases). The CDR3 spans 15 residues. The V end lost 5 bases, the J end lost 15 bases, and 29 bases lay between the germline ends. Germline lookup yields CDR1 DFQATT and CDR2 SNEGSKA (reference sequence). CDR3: CSAARPGSNLVEWFF. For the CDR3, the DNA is TGCAGTGCTGCCAGACCGGGATCAAATCTAGTCGAATGGTTCTTC.

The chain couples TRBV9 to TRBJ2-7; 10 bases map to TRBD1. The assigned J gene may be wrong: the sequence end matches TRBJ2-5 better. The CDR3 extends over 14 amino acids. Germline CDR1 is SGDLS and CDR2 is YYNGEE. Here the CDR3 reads CASSFGQGVETQYF. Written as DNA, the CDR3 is TGTGCCAGCAGCTTCGGACAGGGGGTTGAGACCCAGTACTTC.

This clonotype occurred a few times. CDR3 nucleotides: TGTGCCACCAAGGCTAGCGGGAGGGCCTTTTCTGGGACCCAGTACTTC. Residues: CATKASGRAFSGTQYF. This sequence joins TRBV15 and TRBJ2-5; 12 nucleotides line up with TRBD2. The CDR3 covers 16 residues. Trimming at V came to 7 bases and at J to 7 bases, leaving 13 bases not matched to a gene. CDR1 and CDR2 from the germline V gene are LNHNV and YYDKDF (reference sequence).

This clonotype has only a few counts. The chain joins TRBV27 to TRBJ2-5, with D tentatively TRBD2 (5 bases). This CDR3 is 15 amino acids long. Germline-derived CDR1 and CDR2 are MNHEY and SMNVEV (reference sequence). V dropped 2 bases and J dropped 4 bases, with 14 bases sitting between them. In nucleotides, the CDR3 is TGTGCCAGCAGTTTAGTCGGTAGCGTGGGAGAGACCCAGTACTTC. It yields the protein CASSLVGSVGETQYF.

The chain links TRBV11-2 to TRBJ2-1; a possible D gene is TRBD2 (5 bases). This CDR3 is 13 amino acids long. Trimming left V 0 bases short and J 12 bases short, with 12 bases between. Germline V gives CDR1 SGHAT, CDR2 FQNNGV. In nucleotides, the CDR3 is TGTGCCAGCAGCTTAGAGGCGACTACCATGCAGTTCTTC. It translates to CASSLEATTMQFF.

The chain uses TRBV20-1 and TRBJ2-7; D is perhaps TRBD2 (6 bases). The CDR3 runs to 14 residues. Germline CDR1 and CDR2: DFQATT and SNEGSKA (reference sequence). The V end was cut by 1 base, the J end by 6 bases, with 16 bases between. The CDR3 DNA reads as TGCAGTGCTAGAGGGGGCAGGGAGGTTAGCGAGCAGTACTTC. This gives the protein CSARGGREVSEQYF.

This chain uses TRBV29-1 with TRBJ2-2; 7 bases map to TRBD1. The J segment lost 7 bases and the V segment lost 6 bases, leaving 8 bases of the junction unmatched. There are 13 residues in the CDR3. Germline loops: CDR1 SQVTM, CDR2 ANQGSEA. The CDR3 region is CSVTTGAHGELFF. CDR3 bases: TGCAGCGTGACTACAGGGGCCCACGGGGAGCTGTTTTTT.

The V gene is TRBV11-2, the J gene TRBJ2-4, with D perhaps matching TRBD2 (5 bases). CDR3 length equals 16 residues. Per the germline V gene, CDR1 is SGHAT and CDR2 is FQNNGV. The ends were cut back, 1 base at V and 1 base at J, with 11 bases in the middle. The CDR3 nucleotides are TGTGCCAGCAGCTTAGTTGGCCCGGGGGCCAAAAACATTCAGTACTTC. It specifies CASSLVGPGAKNIQYF.

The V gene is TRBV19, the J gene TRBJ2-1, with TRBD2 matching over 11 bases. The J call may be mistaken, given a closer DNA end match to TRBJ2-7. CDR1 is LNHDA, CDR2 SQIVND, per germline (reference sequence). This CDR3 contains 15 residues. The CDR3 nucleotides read TGTGCCAGTAGAACTAGCGGGAGAACCTACAATGAGCAGTACTTC. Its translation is CASRTSGRTYNEQYF.

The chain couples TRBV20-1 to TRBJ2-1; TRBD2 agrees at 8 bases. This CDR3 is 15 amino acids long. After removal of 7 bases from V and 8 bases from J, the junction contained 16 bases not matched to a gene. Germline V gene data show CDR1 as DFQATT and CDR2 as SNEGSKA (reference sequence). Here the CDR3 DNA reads TGCAGTGGGCAGGTGGCTAGCGGGCCCGGGGATGAGCAGTTCTTC. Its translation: CSGQVASGPGDEQFF.

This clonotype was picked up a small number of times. CDR3 loop: CASSFEGLGEQYF. As DNA, the CDR3 is TGTGCCAGCAGTTTTGAGGGGCTGGGCGAGCAGTACTTC. The rearrangement joins TRBV12-3 or TRBV12-4 to TRBJ2-7, with D perhaps matching TRBD1 or TRBD2 (5 bases each). CDR3 length equals 13 residues. The V end lost 3 bases, the J end lost 6 bases, and 12 bases lay between the germline ends.

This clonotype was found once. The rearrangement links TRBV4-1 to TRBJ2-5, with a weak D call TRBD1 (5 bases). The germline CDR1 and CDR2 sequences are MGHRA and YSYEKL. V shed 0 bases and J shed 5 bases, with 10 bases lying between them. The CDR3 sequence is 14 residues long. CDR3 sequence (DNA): TGCGCCAGCAGCCAAGACAGGGTTGGGGAGACCCAGTACTTC. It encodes CASSQDRVGETQYF.